A single sample gave rise to the 19 T cell receptor beta chains below, sequenced in a study of blood T cell repertoires in COVID-19. Assay: immunoSEQ multiplex PCR; the TCRdb copy retains only in-frame clones and omits some. Altogether about 310,000 clones are present, around 87% being singletons, with the ten largest covering 1%. The sequenced material came from peripheral blood. The receptor set was obtained from a man aged 45-60 years with active or convalescent COVID-19.

This chain uses TRBV18 with TRBJ1-5; 9 positions agree with TRBD1. Germline V CDR1 and CDR2: KGHSH, LQKENI. The CDR3 length is 15 residues. V lost 3 bases, J lost 4 bases, and 4 bases stayed unmatched. The CDR3 is CASSPQGQGNQPQHF. In DNA, the CDR3 is TGTGCCAGCTCACCCCAGGGACAGGGAAATCAGCCCCAGCATTTT.

The V gene is TRBV27, the J gene TRBJ2-2, with D possibly TRBD1 on 7 matching bases. The germline CDR1 and CDR2 sequences are MNHEY and SMNVEV (reference sequence). The V end lost 4 bases, the J end lost 4 bases, and 16 bases lay between the germline ends. The CDR3 runs to 16 residues. CDR3: CASSSDYRGRTGELFF. The CDR3 DNA is TGTGCCAGCAGTTCGGACTACAGGGGACGCACCGGGGAGCTGTTTTTT.

J is TRBJ1-3 and V is TRBV5-5, with unresolved D. The CDR3 is made up of 14 amino acids. Germline CDR1 SGHKS, CDR2 YYEKEE (reference sequence). Between the trimmed V and J ends, which lost 4 bases and 2 bases, there was a span of 10 bases. The CDR3 protein is CASSTGAAGNTIYF. CDR3 nucleotides: TGTGCCAGCAGCACGGGAGCTGCTGGAAACACCATATATTTT.

J is TRBJ2-1 and V is TRBV6-6; 11 nucleotides agree with TRBD2. Germline CDR1 is MNHNY and CDR2 is SVGAGI (reference sequence). The CDR3 spans 14 residues. The V gene end was trimmed by 8 bases and the J gene end by 4 bases; junction bases not matched to a gene: 4. CDR3 region: CASEGTSGYNEQFF. CDR3 sequence (DNA): TGTGCCAGCGAAGGGACTAGCGGATACAATGAGCAGTTCTTC.

The rearrangement uses TRBV2 and TRBJ1-6; D not certain. Germline CDR1 is SNHLY and CDR2 is FYNNEI. The CDR3 consists of 13 residues. Trimming removed 7 bases from V and 10 bases from J, with 14 bases in between. The CDR3 here is CASIFITTSPLHF. In DNA, the CDR3 is TGTGCCAGCATATTCATTACCACATCACCCCTCCACTTT.

This chain's CDR3 is CSVDSSGTQYF. The CDR3 DNA sequence: TGCAGCGTTGATTCCAGCGGGACGCAGTATTTT. The J gene is TRBJ2-3, the V gene TRBV29-1; tentative D call: TRBD2 (6 bases). CDR3 length: 11 residues. V was shortened by 3 bases and J by 9 bases, with 10 bases between the two germline ends. CDR1 is SQVTM and CDR2 is ANQGSEA in the germline V gene.

The CDR3 spells CASSKGLAGEETQYF. CDR3 coding DNA: TGTGCCAGCAGCAAAGGACTAGCGGGGGAAGAGACCCAGTACTTC. This chain connects TRBV5-4 to TRBJ2-5; 13 nucleotides match TRBD2. Germline CDR1 reads SGHNT; CDR2 reads YYREEE (reference sequence). This CDR3 contains 15 residues. V shed 4 bases and J 3 bases; nucleotides not matched to a gene: 3.

V is TRBV9 and J is TRBJ2-7; D perhaps matches TRBD1 (6 bases). Germline CDR1 reads SGDLS; CDR2 reads YYNGEE. Trimming stripped 0 bases from V and 2 bases from J, with 6 bases between. This CDR3 has 13 residues. The chain's CDR3 is CASSVEGAYEQYF. The DNA of the CDR3 is TGTGCCAGCAGCGTAGAGGGGGCCTACGAGCAGTACTTC.

V gene TRBV5-1 combines with J gene TRBJ1-4, with D tentatively TRBD1 (6 bases). V was trimmed by 0 bases and J by 7 bases, leaving 16 bases between them. Germline CDR1 is SGHRS and CDR2 is YFSETQ. The CDR3 runs to 16 residues. The CDR3 DNA reads TGCGCCAGCAGCTTGGCATCCCACACAGGGAGTGAAAAACTGTTTTTT. Translated: CASSLASHTGSEKLFF.

The genes are TRBV6-5 and TRBJ1-1; perhaps TRBD1 as D (6 bases). V lost 1 base, J lost 0 bases, and 12 bases lay in between. Germline V CDR1 and CDR2: MNHEY, SVGAGI. The CDR3 is 16 amino acids. For the CDR3, the DNA is TGTGCCAGCAGTTACTTTACAGGGATAATGAACACTGAAGCTTTCTTT. Its protein product is CASSYFTGIMNTEAFF.

J is TRBJ1-3 and V is TRBV7-5; TRBD1, as called in the table, went unchecked against the DNA. TRBV7-5 is annotated as a pseudogene. This CDR3 region has 17 residues. CDR3 bases: TGTGCCAGAAGCTTAGACGGACAGTCTTACTCTGGAAACACCATATATTTT. Translating gives CARSLDGQSYSGNTIYF.

This clone was seen more than once but under ten times. The rearrangement links TRBV6-5 to TRBJ2-7; possible D gene TRBD2, 6 bases. Between the trimmed V and J ends, which lost 6 bases and 3 bases, there was a span of 18 bases. The CDR3 runs to 15 residues. Germline CDR1 MNHEY, CDR2 SVGAGI. The CDR3 sequence: CASRKDTGGGYEQYF. CDR3 sequence (DNA): TGTGCCAGCAGAAAGGACACCGGGGGTGGCTACGAGCAGTACTTC.

This chain links TRBV7-3 with TRBJ2-5; 11 bases agree with TRBD2. The V gene end was trimmed by 1 base and the J gene end by 1 base; junction bases not matched to a gene: 2. Per germline, CDR1 SGHTA and CDR2 FQGTGA. The CDR3 runs 16 residues. The CDR3 here is CASSLIAGGPQETQYF. CDR3 DNA sequence: TGTGCCAGCAGCTTAATAGCGGGAGGGCCCCAAGAGACCCAGTACTTC.

The gene calls are TRBV19 and TRBJ2-7; D is perhaps TRBD1 (5 bases). Germline V CDR1 and CDR2: LNHDA, SQIVND (reference sequence). The CDR3 length is 16 residues. V was trimmed by 7 bases and J by 3 bases, leaving 22 bases between them. The CDR3 nucleotides are TGTGCCAGTACCCGAACCCAAGGACATAGGTTCTACGAGCAGTACTTC. Translation gives CASTRTQGHRFYEQYF.

The chain couples TRBV27 to TRBJ2-1, with 12 bases aligning to TRBD2. V lost 5 bases, J lost 7 bases, and 6 bases stayed unmatched. Looked up from germline, CDR1 is MNHEY and CDR2 is SMNVEV (reference sequence). The CDR3 extends over 15 amino acids. This CDR3 reads CASSLGLAGTNEQFF. The CDR3 region has the DNA TGTGCCAGCAGTCTCGGACTAGCGGGAACGAATGAGCAGTTCTTC.

V gene TRBV6-5 combines with J gene TRBJ2-1; D perhaps matches TRBD2 (6 bases). Germline values: CDR1 MNHEY, CDR2 SVGAGI. V lost 6 bases and J lost 5, with 14 bases in between. The CDR3 runs to 14 residues. Written as DNA, the CDR3 is TGTGCCAGCAGGGGGGGACCGCGAAACAATGAGCAGTTCTTC. It codes for CASRGGPRNNEQFF.

The CDR3 spells CASSRWDRPNTEAFF. The CDR3 nucleotides read TGTGCCAGCAGCCGCTGGGACAGGCCGAACACTGAAGCTTTCTTT. The chain links TRBV28 to TRBJ1-1; 8 bases align to TRBD1. The CDR3 extends over 15 amino acids. Germline CDR1 MDHEN, CDR2 SYDVKM. The V segment lost 6 bases and the J segment 1 base; nucleotides outside the gene matches: 7.

V and J are TRBV2 and TRBJ1-5; D might be TRBD1 (6 bases). The CDR3 has 14 amino acids. Germline assignment: CDR1 SNHLY and CDR2 FYNNEI. Deletions cut 2 bases from V and 2 bases from J, with 7 bases between. DNA for the CDR3: TGTGCCAGCAGTGAAAACAGGGGCAATCAGCCCCAGCATTTT. Protein sequence: CASSENRGNQPQHF.

V usage is TRBV5-6 and J usage is TRBJ1-4; 8 bases line up with TRBD1. This CDR3 region has 14 residues. Germline V gene sequence: CDR1 SGHDT, CDR2 YYEEEE. Trimming cost V 0 bases and J 8 bases; bases outside gene matches: 3. The CDR3 protein is CASSLGTGIEKLFF. In nucleotides, the CDR3 is TGTGCCAGCAGCTTGGGGACAGGGATCGAAAAACTGTTTTTT. The entire variable domain, with the rest obtained from reference TRBV5-6 and TRBJ1-4, is as follows: DAGVTQSPTHLIKTRGQQVTLRCSPKSGHDTVSWYQQALGQGPQFIFQYYEEEERQRGNFPDRFSGHQFPNYSSELNVNALLLGDSALYLCASSLGTGIEKLFFGSGTQLSVL.